The T cell receptor (beta chain) under discussion was sequenced for a study of blood T cell repertoires in COVID-19 (dated by TCRdb to the early 2020s). Broadly, across the study: Collaborator samples came from the United States, Italy and Spain and covered acute and convalescent phases of COVID-19. The material from the prospective study consisted of cDNA or gDNA derived from T cells, B-cell-depleted T cells, or PBMCs. Deeply sampled blood TCRbeta repertoires from subjects exposed to, actively infected with, or recovered from COVID-19 were included in the dataset. The repertoires were made available in a free public database intended to serve as a resource for research on the immune response to SARS-CoV-2. Samples came from the ongoing ImmuneRACE study (first 160 participants) plus 1,254 subjects from 6 global collaborators. Nearly every sample came with metadata listing a de-identified subject ID, COVID-19 status, age in years and sex. Where HLA class I and class II types were available, the types were taken from metadata supplied by the sample provider, not from assay-based typing. General findings and caveats noted by the study authors: The amount of clinical and demographic metadata varied by source and participant and was provided uncurated.

From a lookup of the germline V gene, CDR1 and CDR2 are KGHSH and LQKENI. The CDR3 goes from the cysteine to the phenylalanine over 14 residues. The CDR3 DNA has 42 bases and is translated from base 1. Trimmed from V: 4 bases; trimmed from J: 3 bases; junction bases lacking a gene match: 1. As concerns this clone: No cognate antigen has been identified for it. Qualities for individual bases were not recorded, and no much larger clone is one base off.

The collaborating institutions used their own protocols to collect whole blood in K2EDTA tubes. For TCRbeta analysis, collaborator samples were shipped as frozen whole blood, as isolated PBMCs, or as DNA extracted from either sample type. TCRbeta CDR3 regions were amplified from genomic DNA using the immunoSEQ Assay, a bias-controlled multiplex PCR. In the original analysis: The number of nucleated cells in each sample was estimated from the amplification of reference gene primers within the assay. To quantify the absolute abundance of each unique TCRbeta CDR3 rearrangement, sequence reads were collapsed and filtered. Productive Simpson clonality was computed per sample as the square root of Simpson's diversity index over productive rearrangements. In TCRdb, the immuneACCESS table is reduced to in-frame sequences with V and J assigned. These tables do not hold every clone; where another copy was compared, an unresolved V gene accounts for under half, and the others remain unexplained. The V and J calls and clone size are taken from that table; D and trimming were inferred from the DNA. Within this sample are some 96,000 clones, with just under 85% of them counted one time only. The top ten hold 13% of the sample.

The source is a man aged 50-60 years with active or convalescent COVID-19. The chain links TRBV18 with TRBJ2-1, and 9 junctional nucleotides match TRBD2. The sequenced material came from peripheral blood. The DNA sequence follows: TGTGCCAGCTCACGAGCGGGAGGCTACAATGAGCAGTTCTTC. Its protein reads: CASSRAGGYNEQFF. Here the CDR3 is joined to the reference TRBV18 and TRBJ2-1 genes, and the full variable domain is: NAGVMQNPRHLVRRRGQEARLRCSPMKGHSHVYWYRQLPEEGLKFMVYLQKENIIDESGMPKERFSAEFPKEGPSILRIQQVVRGDSAAYFCASSRAGGYNEQFFGPGTRLTVL.